The 4 T cell receptor beta chains given below trace back to one sample, sequenced in a study of Ad26.COV2.S vaccination and SARS-CoV-2 variants. Treatment specified: 15 to 20 received Ad26.COV2.S at low or high dose, single or two shots; roughly five received placebo; per-sample allocation not given. On day 63 after the first injection, vaccine and placebo recipients gave samples. Here immunoSEQ multiplex PCR was the method, and the copy in TCRdb shows in-frame clones only, minus some. The repertoire includes 320,000 or so clones, roughly 90% of them detected once, and 5% to 6.5% sits in the top ten. Sample: peripheral blood, taken in a trial of Ad26.COV2.S vaccine versus placebo. Source of these receptors: a person between 18 and 65 years old who received the Ad26.COV2.S COVID-19 vaccine or a placebo.

This chain connects TRBV19 to TRBJ1-2; D gene ambiguous. The CDR3 is 14 residues long. Per the germline V gene, CDR1 is LNHDA and CDR2 is SQIVND (reference sequence). Deletions cut 7 bases from V and 4 bases from J, with 16 bases between. CDR3 bases: TGTGCCAGTACCAATCCCGGGGTGGTCTATGGCTACACCTTC. This encodes CASTNPGVVYGYTF.

The chain recombines TRBV5-1 with TRBJ2-7, with a tentative D call TRBD2 (7 bases). The CDR3 extends over 12 amino acids. V lost 4 bases, J lost 7 bases, and 12 bases lay in between. CDR1 is SGHRS, CDR2 YFSETQ, per germline. CDR3 DNA sequence: TGCGCCAGCAGCCCGGAGGGGGGGGAGCAGTACGTC. Protein product: CASSPEGGEQYV.

The chain uses TRBV6-2 or TRBV6-3 and TRBJ2-2; the match to TRBD2 covers 7 bases. The CDR3 runs to 13 residues. J was trimmed by 4 bases and V by 4 bases; bases with no gene match: 0. Germline loops: CDR1 MNHEY, CDR2 SVGEGT. CDR3 sequence reads: CASSWGGTGELFF. CDR3 in DNA: TGTGCCAGCAGTTGGGGGGGCACCGGGGAGCTGTTTTTT.

The rearrangement links TRBV11-3 to TRBJ2-1; maybe TRBD1 (6 bases). Germline assignment: CDR1 SGHNT and CDR2 YENEEA. The CDR3 covers 15 residues. V dropped 0 bases and J dropped 2 bases, with 8 bases sitting between them. For the CDR3, the DNA is TGTGCCAGCAGCTTAGACAGGGGCACCTACAATGAGCAGTTCTTC. Its protein product is CASSLDRGTYNEQFF. The full variable domain, its missing parts supplied by reference TRBV11-3 and TRBJ2-1, is EAGVVQSPRYKIIEKKQPVAFWCNPISGHNTLYWYLQNLGQGPELLIRYENEEAVDDSQLPKDRFSAERLKGVDSTLKIQPAELGDSAVYLCASSLDRGTYNEQFFGPGTRLTVL.